One sample yielded the 29 T cell receptor beta chains listed below, sequenced in a study of molecular identifiers for immune sequencing clone quantification. MiXCR, applied by TCRdb to the PCR reads, yields one record per CDR3 protein. The sample lists over 600,000 distinct CDR3 sequences; 15% to 20% were seen once. Sequences were obtained from naive CD8+ T cells from blood, with Jurkat cell RNA spiked in. Subset described: FACS-sorted CD8+CD4-CCR7+CD45RA+ naive T cells. The receptors come from a human donor in good health. Some libraries in this study had Jurkat cell RNA spiked in.

This clonotype was recorded many times. The V and J genes are TRBV6-5 and TRBJ2-7, with D possibly called TRBD1 or TRBD2 (5 bases each). Trimming left V 2 bases short and J 0 bases short, with 8 bases between. CDR1 is MNHEY and CDR2 is SVGAGI in the germline V gene. The CDR3 consists of 14 residues. The CDR3 protein is CASSYGDGSYEQYF. The CDR3 DNA reads TGTGCCAGCAGTTACGGGGACGGCTCCTACGAGCAGTACTTC.

A few counts support this clonotype. The chain recombines TRBV6-2 or TRBV6-3 with TRBJ2-1; no clear D. CDR3 length equals 14 residues. The ends were cut back, 3 bases at V and 7 bases at J, with 13 bases in the middle. Germline V gene sequence: CDR1 MNHEY, CDR2 SVGEGT. The CDR3 sequence is CASSYLTLGNEQFF. CDR3 nucleotide sequence: TGTGCCAGCAGTTATCTGACCCTTGGGAATGAGCAGTTCTTC.

This clonotype was seen ten or more times. The V and J genes are TRBV28 and TRBJ1-1, with D perhaps matching TRBD1 (6 bases). Germline V gene data show CDR1 as MDHEN and CDR2 as SYDVKM. Trimming took off 10 bases at V and 4 bases at J, with 16 bases between the two ends. This CDR3 is built from 13 residues. The DNA of the CDR3 is TGTGCCACCGTGCGGGGGCTGATCACTGAAGCTTTCTTT. This encodes CATVRGLITEAFF. Looking up the rest from reference TRBV28 and TRBJ1-1 gives the full variable domain: DVKVTQSSRYLVKRTGEKVFLECVQDMDHENMFWYRQDPGLGLRLIYFSYDVKMKEKGDIPEGYSVSREKKERFSLILESASTNQTSMYLCATVRGLITEAFFGQGTRLTVV.

This clonotype has ten or more counts. This chain uses TRBV3-1 with TRBJ2-5, with unresolved D. The CDR3 sequence is 15 residues long. V was pared by 1 base and J by 2 bases, with 11 bases between. Germline-derived CDR1 and CDR2 are LGHDT and YNNKEL (reference sequence). The DNA for the CDR3 is TGTGCCAGCAGCCAAGCCCACAGAGTACAAGAGACCCAGTACTTC. The encoded protein is CASSQAHRVQETQYF.

The sample holds many counts of this clonotype. The chain couples TRBV30 to TRBJ2-2; D remains unclear. Germline lookup yields CDR1 GTSNPN and CDR2 SVGIG (reference sequence). V lost 1 base and J lost 1, with 16 bases in between. The length of the CDR3 is 17 residues. The CDR3 nucleotides are TGTGCCTGGAGTGCCCACCTATTGAAGGGGAACACCGGGGAGCTGTTTTTT. This encodes CAWSAHLLKGNTGELFF.

This clonotype was counted ten times or more. The germline gene is not matched at one end of the junction; a read error may be the cause. V is TRBV5-1 and J is TRBJ2-5; tentative D call: TRBD2 (5 bases). The germline CDR1 and CDR2 sequences are SGHRS and YFSETQ. The CDR3 runs to 14 residues. The CDR3 loop is CASSLGLYQETQYF. The CDR3 coding sequence is TGTGCCAGCAGCCTAGGACTTTACCAAGAGACCCAGTACTTC.

This clonotype was picked up many times. The chain has TRBV6-2 or TRBV6-3 and TRBJ2-7; 7 bases align to TRBD1. V shed 6 bases, J shed 2 bases, and the junction held 13 bases outside the gene matches. The CDR3 spans 16 residues. Germline-derived CDR1 and CDR2 are MNHEY and SVGEGT. The CDR3 sequence: CASSPLRTGRTYEQYF. The CDR3 region has the DNA TGTGCCAGCAGCCCGTTACGGACAGGAAGGACCTACGAGCAGTACTTC.

The genes are TRBV2 and TRBJ2-7; perhaps TRBD1 as D (5 bases). Trimming cost V 7 bases and J 4 bases, with 11 bases left between them. The CDR3 runs to 12 residues. From germline, CDR1 is SNHLY and CDR2 FYNNEI. The CDR3 here is CASNLGAYEQYF. CDR3 nucleotides: TGTGCCAGCAATCTAGGGGCATACGAGCAGTACTTC.

The V gene is TRBV28, the J gene TRBJ1-1; unclear D gene. Trimming stripped 3 bases from V and 2 bases from J, with 10 bases between. CDR3 length equals 14 residues. Germline assignment: CDR1 MDHEN and CDR2 SYDVKM. The DNA of the CDR3 is TGTGCCAGCAGTTTGTACACCGCTAACACTGAAGCTTTCTTT. Residues: CASSLYTANTEAFF.

This clonotype was found many times. This chain joins TRBV11-2 and TRBJ2-1; D ambiguous. Trimming cost V 11 bases and J 0 bases, with 5 bases left between them. Germline CDR1 reads SGHAT; CDR2 reads FQNNGV. This CDR3 has 11 residues. Here the CDR3 DNA reads TGTGCCGGGCGCTCCTACAATGAGCAGTTCTTC. This codes for CAGRSYNEQFF.

This clonotype was observed many times. This chain connects TRBV6-2 or TRBV6-3 to TRBJ2-7; D remains unclear. Germline V CDR1 and CDR2: MNHEY, SVGEGT. CDR3 size: 12 residues. V gave up 6 bases and J gave up 0 bases, with 6 bases separating them. In DNA form, the CDR3 reads TGTGCCAGCAGGATCTCCTCCTACGAGCAGTACTTC. Its protein product is CASRISSYEQYF.

The chain employs TRBV13 and TRBJ2-3; 10 positions match TRBD1. The J segment lost 9 bases and the V segment lost 5 bases, leaving 11 bases of the junction unmatched. Germline V gene data show CDR1 as PRHDT and CDR2 as FYEKMQ (reference sequence). The CDR3 is 15 residues long. DNA of the CDR3: TGTGCCAGCAGCCCCCGGGACAGGGGCAAACGAACGCAGTATTTT. Its translation: CASSPRDRGKRTQYF.

Ten or more counts support this clonotype. The J gene is TRBJ2-6, the V gene TRBV6-5; tentative D call: TRBD2 (6 bases). V gave up 6 bases and J gave up 0 bases, with 12 bases separating them. Germline values: CDR1 MNHEY, CDR2 SVGAGI. This CDR3 is built from 16 residues. CDR3 sequence (DNA): TGTGCCAGCAGCCTCGCGGGGTTCTCTGGGGCCAACGTCCTGACTTTC. This codes for CASSLAGFSGANVLTF.

Regarding this clonotype: One junction end disagrees with the germline gene, perhaps due to a read error. The chain uses TRBV30 and TRBJ2-1; D may be TRBD2 (5 bases). Germline CDR1 and CDR2: GTSNPN and SVGIG (reference sequence). The CDR3 covers 12 residues. CDR3 amino acids: CAWSEGSNEQSF. In DNA, the CDR3 is TGTGCCTGGAGTGAAGGGAGCAATGAGCAGTCCTTC.

This sequence joins TRBV5-1 and TRBJ2-7; 7 bases agree with TRBD1. The CDR3 totals 12 residues. Trimming cost V 4 bases and J 9 bases; bases outside gene matches: 7. CDR1 and CDR2 from the germline V gene are SGHRS and YFSETQ. In nucleotides, the CDR3 is TGCGCCAGCAGCCTGCAGGGGGTCGGGCAGTACTTC. Residues: CASSLQGVGQYF.

Turning to this clonotype: This clone may be a read error of a much larger clone one base away. The genes are TRBV5-6 and TRBJ2-7; D gene ambiguous. The CDR3 runs to 15 residues. The germline V gene encodes CDR1 SGHDT and CDR2 YYEEEE. This CDR3 reads CASSLAGQAPYEQHF. CDR3 nucleotides: TGTGCCAGCAGCTTGGCCGGTCAGGCCCCCTACGAGCAGCACTTC.

At least ten counts were recorded for this clonotype. This sequence joins TRBV28 and TRBJ2-6; D perhaps matches TRBD1 (7 bases). V was trimmed by 6 bases and J by 15 bases, leaving 18 bases between them. The CDR3 consists of 13 residues. The germline gives CDR1 MDHEN, CDR2 SYDVKM. CDR3 amino acids: CASSLVRGEGLTF. The CDR3 DNA reads TGTGCCAGCAGCTTGGTCAGGGGGGAAGGCCTGACTTTC.

This clonotype was picked up many times. V and J are TRBV6-2 or TRBV6-3 and TRBJ1-5; a possible D gene is TRBD1 (6 bases). The germline CDR1 and CDR2 sequences are MNHEY and SVGEGT. V was shortened by 6 bases and J by 4 bases, with 16 bases between the two germline ends. This CDR3 has 15 amino acids. The CDR3 DNA is TGTGCCAGCAGCTGGGGACATCTTGGTAATCAGCCCCAGCATTTT. It encodes CASSWGHLGNQPQHF.

The J gene is TRBJ2-7, the V gene TRBV7-2; 12 positions agree with TRBD2. CDR3 length: 16 amino acids. The V segment lost 1 base and the J segment 6 bases; nucleotides outside the gene matches: 7. Germline V gene sequence: CDR1 SGHTA, CDR2 FQGNSA. This CDR3 reads CASSLGLAGGPPEQYF. The CDR3 DNA sequence: TGTGCCAGCAGCTTAGGCCTAGCGGGGGGGCCTCCCGAGCAGTACTTC.

Concerning this clonotype itself: This sequence may be a read error, since a much larger clone differs from it by one base. The J gene is TRBJ2-5, the V gene TRBV6-5; 12 nucleotides agree with TRBD2. The CDR3 spans 14 residues. Germline CDR1 is MNHEY and CDR2 is SVGAGI. Here the CDR3 reads CASSNRLAGEIQYF. CDR3 bases: TGTGCCAGCAGTAACAGACTAGCGGGAGAGATCCAGTACTTC.

This clonotype was counted between two and nine times. This rearrangement joins TRBV18 to TRBJ1-3, with D unresolved. The V end was cut by 3 bases, the J end by 0 bases, with 9 bases between. Germline V gives CDR1 KGHSH, CDR2 LQKENI. This CDR3 is built from 15 residues. This CDR3 is CASSPDWSSGNTIYF. CDR3 DNA: TGTGCCAGCTCACCGGACTGGAGCTCTGGAAACACCATATATTTT.

This clonotype was seen at least ten times. This rearrangement joins TRBV4-1 to TRBJ2-1; 7 bases map to TRBD1. This CDR3 has 13 residues. Germline V lookup: CDR1 MGHRA, CDR2 YSYEKL. With 5 bases clipped from V and 7 bases from J, the junction kept 5 bases outside the gene matches. In nucleotides, the CDR3 is TGCGCCAGCAGCGACAGGGAGATGAATGAGCAGTTCTTC. Its translation: CASSDREMNEQFF.

Only a few counts were recorded for this clonotype. The chain carries TRBV27 and TRBJ2-7; possible D gene TRBD1, 7 bases. The CDR3 length is 15 residues. Between the trimmed V and J ends, which lost 3 bases and 5 bases, there was a span of 17 bases. The germline gives CDR1 MNHEY, CDR2 SMNVEV (reference sequence). CDR3 nucleotide sequence: TGTGCCAGCAGTTTCGCCCAGGGGGGAGGCGACGAGCAGTACTTC. Residues: CASSFAQGGGDEQYF.

With respect to this clonotype: A read error may produce the germline difference seen at one junction end. The chain recombines TRBV12-3 or TRBV12-4 with TRBJ1-5; D remains unclear. The CDR3 sequence is 12 residues long. CDR3 region: CASNLWDQPQHF. For the CDR3, the DNA is TGTGCCAGCAATTTATGGGATCAGCCCCAGCATTTT.

This clonotype was picked up a small number of times. The gene calls are TRBV7-9 and TRBJ1-2; TRBD1 aligns across 7 bases. The junction had 8 bases not matched to a gene; V was cut back by 5 bases and J by 8 bases. This CDR3 spans 13 amino acids. From germline, CDR1 is SEHNR and CDR2 FQNEAQ (reference sequence). CDR3 residues: CASSPTGARGYTF. In nucleotides, the CDR3 is TGTGCCAGCAGCCCAACAGGGGCTCGCGGCTACACCTTC.

This clonotype was recorded many times. The genes are TRBV7-9 and TRBJ2-5, with 7 nucleotides matching TRBD2. V dropped 5 bases and J dropped 2; count of bases not matched to a gene: 5. In germline, CDR1 is SEHNR, CDR2 FQNEAQ (reference sequence). This CDR3 is built from 14 residues. The CDR3 sequence is CASSTREVQETQYF. The CDR3 DNA sequence: TGTGCCAGCAGCACCCGGGAGGTGCAAGAGACCCAGTACTTC.

The sample holds many counts of this clonotype. V and J are TRBV30 and TRBJ2-3; unclear D gene. Looked up from germline, CDR1 is GTSNPN and CDR2 is SVGIG (reference sequence). This CDR3 spans 14 amino acids. V shed 3 bases and J shed 0 bases, with 10 bases lying between them. CDR3 sequence: CAWSYIASTDTQYF. In nucleotides, the CDR3 is TGTGCCTGGAGCTACATCGCTAGCACAGATACGCAGTATTTT.

Details on this clonotype: This could be a read error, since a much larger clone is one nucleotide away. The V gene is TRBV29-1, the J gene TRBJ1-4; D uncertain. Germline V gene data show CDR1 as SQVTM and CDR2 as ANQGSEA. CDR3 length: 13 amino acids. CDR3 in DNA: TGCGGCGCCTCAGCCCCTCCTAATGAAAAACTGTTTTTT. Protein sequence: CGASAPPNEKLFF. The entire variable domain, with the rest obtained from reference TRBV29-1 and TRBJ1-4, is as follows: SAVISQKPSRDICQRGTSLTIQCQVDSQVTMMFWYRQQPGQSLTLIATANQGSEATYESGFVIDKFPISRPNLTFSTLTVSNMSPEDSSIYLCGASAPPNEKLFFGSGTQLSVL.

This clonotype was seen repeatedly, ten times or more. The rearrangement links TRBV5-1 to TRBJ2-2; D is possibly TRBD1 or TRBD2 (5 bases each). Germline CDR1 reads SGHRS; CDR2 reads YFSETQ. Trimming stripped 4 bases from V and 6 bases from J, with 10 bases between. The CDR3 extends over 13 amino acids. The CDR3 protein is CASSDRDPGELFF. CDR3 nucleotide sequence: TGCGCCAGCAGCGACCGGGACCCCGGGGAGCTGTTTTTT.